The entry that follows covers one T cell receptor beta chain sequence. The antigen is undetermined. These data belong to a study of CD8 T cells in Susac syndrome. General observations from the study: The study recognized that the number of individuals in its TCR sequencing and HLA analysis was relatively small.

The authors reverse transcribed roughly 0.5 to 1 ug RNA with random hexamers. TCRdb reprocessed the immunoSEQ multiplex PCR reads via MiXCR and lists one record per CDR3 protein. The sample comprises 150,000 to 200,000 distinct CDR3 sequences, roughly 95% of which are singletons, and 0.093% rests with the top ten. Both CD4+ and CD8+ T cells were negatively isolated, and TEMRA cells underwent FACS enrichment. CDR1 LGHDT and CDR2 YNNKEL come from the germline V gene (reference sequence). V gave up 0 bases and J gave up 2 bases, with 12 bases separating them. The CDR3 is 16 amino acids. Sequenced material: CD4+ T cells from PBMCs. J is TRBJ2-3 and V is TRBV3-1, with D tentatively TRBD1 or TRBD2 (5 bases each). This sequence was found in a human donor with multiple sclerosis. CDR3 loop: CASSQDVGPHTDTQYF. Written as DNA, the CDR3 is TGTGCCAGCAGCCAAGACGTGGGACCCCACACAGATACGCAGTATTTT.